One sample yielded the 19 T cell receptor beta chains listed below, sequenced in a study of T cell repertoires and HLA-DP antigens. The antigens these receptors bind are not known. Produced via immunoSEQ multiplex PCR; TCRdb's table is partial and in-frame only. The table lists around 110,000 clones, around 93% of them singletons. The sequenced sample was CD4+ T cells from PBMCs. Every receptor here comes from a young woman in good health and CMV-seronegative.

The chain links TRBV7-2 to TRBJ2-1; TRBD2 matches 9 bases. V was clipped by 1 base and J by 2 bases; unmatched bases: 0. CDR3 length: 15 residues. The germline V gene encodes CDR1 SGHTA and CDR2 FQGNSA. CDR3 sequence (DNA): TGTGCCAGCAGCTTAGGCGGGAGGGCCTACAATGAGCAGTTCTTC. The encoded protein is CASSLGGRAYNEQFF. Filled out from reference TRBV7-2 and TRBJ2-1, the complete variable domain reads GAGVSQSPSNKVTEKGKDVELRCDPISGHTALYWYRQSLGQGLEFLIYFQGNSAPDKSGLPSDRFSAERTGGSVSTLTIQRTQQEDSAVYLCASSLGGRAYNEQFFGPGTRLTVL.

The chain joins TRBV27 to TRBJ2-1; D is possibly TRBD2 (5 bases). The CDR3 contains 16 residues. Per germline, CDR1 MNHEY and CDR2 SMNVEV (reference sequence). Deletions cut 5 bases from V and 5 bases from J, with 19 bases between. CDR3 coding DNA: TGTGCCAGCAGTAACTACGGTGGGAGCGCAAACAATGAGCAGTTCTTC. Translation gives CASSNYGGSANNEQFF.

The chain employs TRBV5-6 and TRBJ1-2; no definite D call. The germline V gene has CDR1 SGHDT and CDR2 YYEEEE. V lost 4 bases and J lost 4, with 14 bases in between. There are 14 residues in the CDR3. This CDR3 reads CASSPRRRVYGYTF. CDR3 DNA: TGTGCCAGCAGCCCCCGGAGGCGGGTCTATGGCTACACCTTC.

The rearrangement uses TRBV7-9 and TRBJ2-3; a possible D gene is TRBD1 (6 bases). The CDR3 totals 16 residues. Trimming removed 4 bases at V and 0 bases at J, with 14 bases between. Germline CDR1 SEHNR, CDR2 FQNEAQ (reference sequence). The CDR3 coding sequence is TGTGCCAGCAGCTCATTAAGAGGGGGTAGCACAGATACGCAGTATTTT. Residues: CASSSLRGGSTDTQYF.

This chain links TRBV28 with TRBJ2-7, with 9 bases aligning to TRBD1. V trimming: 3 bases; J trimming: 0 bases; junction bases outside the gene matches: 3. The germline V gene has CDR1 MDHEN and CDR2 SYDVKM. CDR3 length: 15 amino acids. The CDR3 DNA sequence: TGTGCCAGCAGTTTGACAGGGGGGGGCTCCTACGAGCAGTACGTC. Amino acid sequence: CASSLTGGGSYEQYV.

V is TRBV28 and J is TRBJ1-5; D not resolved. Trimming took off 4 bases at V and 3 bases at J, with 7 bases between the two ends. Per germline, CDR1 MDHEN and CDR2 SYDVKM. CDR3 length: 13 amino acids. The CDR3 region has the DNA TGTGCCAGCAGTTCACAGCCCAATCAGCCCCAGCATTTT. It specifies CASSSQPNQPQHF.

The V and J genes are TRBV6-5 and TRBJ1-1; D remains ambiguous. Trimming pared 7 bases from V and 6 bases from J, leaving 15 bases between. The CDR3 sequence is 13 residues long. Germline-derived CDR1 and CDR2 are MNHEY and SVGAGI. CDR3 nucleotide sequence: TGTGCCAGCACCAAGGAGGGCACTCCTGAAGCTTTCTTT. As protein: CASTKEGTPEAFF.

The chain is built from TRBV9 and TRBJ2-1; 13 bases fit TRBD2. This CDR3 comprises 16 residues. The germline V gene encodes CDR1 SGDLS and CDR2 YYNGEE. V lost 3 bases, J lost 13 bases, and 13 bases stayed unmatched. The CDR3 nucleotides read TGTGCCAGCAGCGCCCTACTAGCGGGGGGGCATGAGCAACAGTTCTTC. Its protein product is CASSALLAGGHEQQFF.

The chain recombines TRBV4-3 with TRBJ2-2, with 8 bases aligning to TRBD1. The V and J ends lost 0 bases and 5 bases, in that order; junction bases with no gene match: 5. Germline-derived CDR1 and CDR2 are LGHNA and YSLEER. The CDR3 is 16 residues long. This CDR3 is CASSQDRGRYTGELFF. In nucleotides, the CDR3 is TGCGCCAGCAGCCAAGACAGGGGGCGCTATACCGGGGAGCTGTTTTTT.

This clone was seen a few times. CDR3: CASSPGAFSRITEKLFF. The DNA for the CDR3 is TGTGCCAGCTCACCAGGAGCCTTCTCACGGATCACTGAAAAACTGTTTTTT. The chain combines TRBV18 with TRBJ1-4; D remains ambiguous. This CDR3 has 17 residues. Germline V gene lookup returns CDR1 KGHSH and CDR2 LQKENI. V dropped 2 bases and J dropped 7 bases, with 20 bases sitting between them.

The CDR3 DNA is TGTGCCAGCAGCCAAGGCCGGACAGGAGAAAATGAAAAACTGTTTTTT. Translating gives CASSQGRTGENEKLFF. J is TRBJ1-4 and V is TRBV5-4, with 7 bases matching TRBD1. V shed 4 bases and J 5 bases; nucleotides not matched to a gene: 11. Germline V CDR1 and CDR2: SGHNT, YYREEE (reference sequence). The CDR3 is 16 amino acids.

This sequence joins TRBV2 and TRBJ2-5, with TRBD2 matching 9 bases. The CDR3 is made up of 15 amino acids. V dropped 3 bases and J dropped 5; count of bases not matched to a gene: 7. Germline V CDR1 and CDR2: SNHLY, FYNNEI. Here the CDR3 DNA reads TGTGCCAGCAGTGAGTTAGCGGGGGCCAGGGAGACCCAGTACTTC. Its translation: CASSELAGARETQYF.

The chain links TRBV18 to TRBJ2-1, with TRBD2 matching 7 bases. The germline gives CDR1 KGHSH, CDR2 LQKENI. CDR3 length: 15 amino acids. J gave up 2 bases and V 3 bases, and 4 bases lay outside the gene matches. The CDR3 is CASSPSGIPYNEQFF. CDR3 DNA sequence: TGTGCCAGCTCACCCAGCGGGATACCCTACAATGAGCAGTTCTTC.

This chain links TRBV28 with TRBJ1-3; D is unresolved. Germline V gives CDR1 MDHEN, CDR2 SYDVKM. The V end was cut by 8 bases, the J end by 0 bases, with 14 bases between. CDR3 length: 15 amino acids. For the CDR3, the DNA is TGTGCCAGCTCGGGTCGTAGGAACTCTGGAAACACCATATATTTT. The encoded protein is CASSGRRNSGNTIYF.

This clone turned up a few times. This chain joins TRBV2 and TRBJ2-2; 10 bases are shared with TRBD2. CDR3 length: 14 amino acids. Germline assignment: CDR1 SNHLY and CDR2 FYNNEI. Trimming removed 7 bases from V and 5 bases from J; junction bases left unmatched: 4. The CDR3 nucleotides are TGTGCCAGCACAGCGGGGGGGCCGACCGGGGAGCTGTTTTTT. Translating gives CASTAGGPTGELFF.

The rearrangement links TRBV2 to TRBJ2-7, with TRBD1 matching 8 bases. Germline-derived CDR1 and CDR2 are SNHLY and FYNNEI. V gave up 6 bases and J gave up 6 bases; unmatched junction bases: 4. This CDR3 spans 12 amino acids. The chain's CDR3 is CASSRQGAEQYF. In DNA, the CDR3 is TGTGCCAGCAGCAGGCAGGGGGCCGAGCAGTACTTC.

The chain uses TRBV7-9 and TRBJ1-2, with 9 bases lining up with TRBD1. CDR1 SEHNR and CDR2 FQNEAQ come from the germline V gene (reference sequence). V shed 1 base and J 8 bases; nucleotides not matched to a gene: 11. CDR3 length: 16 residues. In DNA, the CDR3 is TGTGCCAGCAGCTTAGAACCGACAGGGGGAGAGAAGGGCTACACCTTC. As protein: CASSLEPTGGEKGYTF.

J is TRBJ2-7 and V is TRBV19, with TRBD1 matching over 7 bases. Trimming cost V 7 bases and J 0 bases; bases outside gene matches: 3. Germline V gene data show CDR1 as LNHDA and CDR2 as SQIVND (reference sequence). This CDR3 comprises 13 residues. The CDR3: CASKGQDSYEQYF. The CDR3 coding sequence is TGTGCCAGTAAAGGACAGGACTCCTACGAGCAGTACTTC.

The V call is TRBV14, the J call TRBJ2-5; TRBD2 matches 16 bases. The CDR3 runs to 18 residues. Losses at the gene ends were 8 bases for V and 7 bases for J; bases not matched to a gene: 16. CDR1 SGHDN and CDR2 FVKESK come from the germline V gene. In nucleotides, the CDR3 is TGTGCCAGCGGACCGGGACTAGCGGGGGGGCCGAGTGCGAGGACCCAGTACTTC. Translating gives CASGPGLAGGPSARTQYF. Based on the CDR3 plus reference TRBV14 and TRBJ2-5, the full variable domain is EAGVTQFPSHSVIEKGQTVTLRCDPISGHDNLYWYRRVMGKEIKFLLHFVKESKQDESGMPNNRFLAERTGGTYSTLKVQPAELEDSGVYFCASGPGLAGGPSARTQYFGPGTRLLVL.